The source of this T cell receptor (beta chain) is a study of Graves' ophthalmopathy and Graves' hyperthyroidism. Study-level points and caveats: Cross-validated, the 13-signature model showed 87.88%/81.08% sensitivity/specificity, and 80%/75% in the test set.

The study amplified TCR beta CDR3 regions using RNA transcripts. The first-round RT-PCR employed HTBI primers together with the Qiagen OneStep RT-PCR kit. A multiplex PCR was then performed as the second round. Using its own MiXCR run on the multiplex PCR reads, TCRdb lists one record per CDR3 protein. Of under 800,000 distinct CDR3 sequences listed, approximately 22% are singletons. Trimming cost V 1 base and J 5 bases; bases outside gene matches: 6. Germline V gene data show CDR1 as SGDLS and CDR2 as YYNGEE. The CDR3 runs 17 residues. This clonotype was found many times. The antigen is undetermined. Symptoms, serum thyroxine and TRAb, thyroid ultrasound, and orbital computed tomography formed the diagnostic basis.

The chain couples TRBV9 to TRBJ2-2; 12 bases fit TRBD2. The sample consisted of peripheral blood. The clonotype comes from a woman between 18 and 29 years old with stable Graves' hyperthyroidism. Some clones in this sample may be carry-over from other donors' samples. The CDR3 reads CASSVTSGRLGTGELFF. The DNA of the CDR3 is TGTGCCAGCAGCGTAACTAGCGGGAGGTTGGGTACCGGGGAGCTGTTTTTT. The variable domain in full, with the rest retrieved from reference TRBV9 and TRBJ2-2, is DSGVTQTPKHLITATGQRVTLRCSPRSGDLSVYWYQQSLDQGLQFLIQYYNGEERAKGNILERFSAQQFPDLHSELNLSSLELGDSALYFCASSVTSGRLGTGELFFGEGSRLTVL.